This T cell receptor (beta chain) was retrieved from a study of blood T cell repertoires in COVID-19 (dated by TCRdb to about 2020). General notes on the study: Collaborator samples came from the United States, Italy and Spain and covered acute and convalescent phases of COVID-19. The material from the prospective study consisted of cDNA or gDNA derived from T cells, B-cell-depleted T cells, or PBMCs. Samples came from the ongoing ImmuneRACE study (first 160 participants) plus 1,254 subjects from 6 global collaborators. Where available, HLA class I and class II types were obtained from metadata supplied by the sample provider rather than from assay-based typing. A de-identified subject ID, COVID-19 status, age in years and sex were almost always included in the sample metadata. The dataset comprised deeply sampled blood TCRbeta repertoires from subjects exposed to, actively infected with, or recovered from COVID-19. A freely available public database, intended as a resource for researchers studying the immune response to SARS-CoV-2, is where the repertoires were released. On the study overall, not on this receptor specifically: The quantity of clinical and demographic metadata differed by source and by participant and was supplied without curation.

TCRbeta CDR3 regions were amplified from genomic DNA using the immunoSEQ Assay, a bias-controlled multiplex PCR. The original pipeline was this. Nucleated cell counts per sample were estimated from amplification of reference gene primers within the assay. To quantify the absolute abundance of each unique TCRbeta CDR3 rearrangement, sequence reads were collapsed and filtered. For each sample, productive Simpson clonality was calculated as the square root of Simpson's diversity index across productive rearrangements. In its TCRdb copy, this immuneACCESS table keeps in-frame sequences only and misses some clones. Where compared with another copy, unresolved V genes explain less than half of these, and the others have no known cause. V, J and clone size are taken as reported in that table, and D and trimming were inferred from the DNA itself. The table for this sample lists about 190,000 clones; around 85% of them were counted only once. Jointly, the top ten make up 2% to 2.5% of the sample.

The table lists this clone with a count of one. There is no known antigen for this receptor. Base quality data are lacking; no much larger clone is found one base away. V and J are trimmed by 5 bases and 2 bases, and the gene matches miss 17 bases of the junction. Sequences LGHDT (CDR1) and YNNKEL (CDR2) are obtained from the germline V gene (reference sequence). The CDR3 spans 18 residues, from the cysteine through the phenylalanine. Only the CDR3 DNA is retained, 54 bases long and in frame from the first base. The collaborating institutions used their own protocols to collect whole blood in K2EDTA tubes. Collaborator samples were shipped for TCRbeta analysis as frozen whole blood, isolated PBMCs, or DNA extracted from either sample type.

Specimen: peripheral blood. The chain employs TRBV3-1 (or the pseudogene TRBV3-2) and TRBJ2-5; 7 middle bases align to TRBD2. The source of this sequence is a man aged 65 to 79 with active or convalescent COVID-19. The base sequence is TGTGCCAGCAGCACCCGACTTGGGTCGAGCGGGGCACAAGAGACCCAGTACTTC. Its coded protein is CASSTRLGSSGAQETQYF.